The 22 T cell receptor beta chains given below trace back to one sample, sequenced in a study of cytomegalovirus exposure and HLA in healthy donors. The PCR used 60 Vbeta and 13 Jbeta primers. The protocol was immunoSEQ multiplex PCR, while the TCRdb copy is restricted to in-frame clones and leaves out a portion. This sample carries over 130,000 clones, 60% to 70% of them seen once, and the ten largest clones take around 7.1%. The specimen sequenced was PBMCs. These TCRs come from a woman aged 55-70 years in good health and CMV-seropositive.

This clone is a singleton in its sample. J is TRBJ2-1 and V is TRBV9; D uncertain. The V gene's germline CDR1 is SGDLS and CDR2 YYNGEE. This CDR3 is built from 12 residues. Trimming pared 4 bases from V and 10 bases from J, leaving 12 bases between. In nucleotides, the CDR3 is TGTGCCAGCAGCATGACGGGTGGGGAGCAGTTCTTC. This codes for CASSMTGGEQFF.

The chain links TRBV10-3 to TRBJ2-7; 7 positions agree with TRBD2. V trimming: 3 bases; J trimming: 1 base; junction bases outside the gene matches: 6. This CDR3 has 15 amino acids. Germline CDR1 and CDR2: ENHRY and SYGVKD. DNA for the CDR3: TGTGCCATCAGTGATACGGCTAGCGGATCCTACGAGCAGTACTTC. Amino acids: CAISDTASGSYEQYF.

This clone showed up just a few times. The V gene is TRBV5-4, the J gene TRBJ2-5, with 7 bases that match TRBD1. The J segment lost 5 bases and the V segment lost 1 base, leaving 2 bases of the junction unmatched. From germline, CDR1 is SGHNT and CDR2 YYREEE (reference sequence). The CDR3 is made up of 13 amino acids. This CDR3 is CASSLIQGETQYF. CDR3 coding DNA: TGTGCCAGCAGCTTGATACAGGGGGAGACCCAGTACTTC. Combining the CDR3 with reference TRBV5-4 and TRBJ2-5 gives the whole variable domain ETGVTQSPTHLIKTRGQQVTLRCSSQSGHNTVSWYQQALGQGPQFIFQYYREEENGRGNFPPRFSGLQFPNYSSELNVNALELDDSALYLCASSLIQGETQYFGPGTRLLVL.

This chain uses TRBV7-9 with TRBJ2-7, with D possibly being TRBD2 (6 bases). The V end was cut by 4 bases, the J end by 0 bases, with 16 bases between. CDR1 SEHNR and CDR2 FQNEAQ come from the germline V gene (reference sequence). CDR3 length: 16 amino acids. This CDR3 reads CASSSPGDGSSYEQYF. CDR3 bases: TGTGCCAGCAGCTCCCCGGGGGACGGGTCCTCCTACGAGCAGTACTTC.

This chain connects TRBV7-3 to TRBJ2-1; tentatively, D is TRBD2 (6 bases). The germline V gene encodes CDR1 SGHTA and CDR2 FQGTGA. V lost 1 base and J 8 bases, leaving 9 bases between the germline ends. The CDR3 length is 13 residues. CDR3 loop: CASSLSGEDEQFF. DNA for the CDR3: TGTGCCAGCAGCTTAAGTGGGGAGGATGAGCAGTTCTTC. Looking up the rest from reference TRBV7-3 and TRBJ2-1 gives the full variable domain: GAGVSQTPSNKVTEKGKYVELRCDPISGHTALYWYRQSLGQGPEFLIYFQGTGAADDSGLPNDRFFAVRPEGSVSTLKIQRTERGDSAVYLCASSLSGEDEQFFGPGTRLTVL.

This chain links TRBV9 with TRBJ2-3, with 11 bases aligning to TRBD2. Germline values: CDR1 SGDLS, CDR2 YYNGEE. This CDR3 is 16 amino acids long. The V and J ends lost 4 bases and 3 bases, in that order; junction bases with no gene match: 7. The CDR3: CASSSLAGGETDTQYF. For the CDR3, the DNA is TGTGCCAGCAGCTCCCTAGCGGGAGGAGAGACAGATACGCAGTATTTT.

The chain has TRBV11-2 and TRBJ2-4, with 9 positions matching TRBD2. The V gene end was trimmed by 4 bases and the J gene end by 6 bases; junction bases not matched to a gene: 4. Germline V lookup: CDR1 SGHAT, CDR2 FQNNGV. The CDR3 covers 14 residues. The CDR3 DNA follows: TGTGCCAGCAGCTCGCGGGAGGGCCCAAACATTCAGTACTTC. Translated, it gives CASSSREGPNIQYF.

The V call is TRBV6-5, the J call TRBJ1-1; D possibly corresponds to TRBD1 (5 bases). V was cut by 5 bases and J by 0 bases, with 13 bases left in between. There are 15 residues in the CDR3. CDR1 and CDR2 from the germline V gene are MNHEY and SVGAGI. The CDR3 here is CASSTPRQLNTEAFF. Written as DNA, the CDR3 is TGTGCCAGCAGTACTCCGAGACAGTTGAACACTGAAGCTTTCTTT.

The chain employs TRBV7-9 and TRBJ1-1; possible D gene TRBD1, 5 bases. V lost 4 bases and J 2 bases, leaving 8 bases between the germline ends. This CDR3 contains 13 residues. The germline V gene has CDR1 SEHNR and CDR2 FQNEAQ (reference sequence). The CDR3 protein is CASSWTQNTEAFF. The CDR3 region has the DNA TGTGCCAGCAGCTGGACACAAAACACTGAAGCTTTCTTT.

This clone was counted once. The chain employs TRBV29-1 and TRBJ2-7, with 9 bases matching TRBD2. Trimming cost V 2 bases and J 7 bases; bases outside gene matches: 6. The CDR3 spans 13 residues. Germline V CDR1 and CDR2: SQVTM, ANQGSEA. The CDR3 DNA reads as TGCAGCGTTGAAAGTAGCGGGAGTGCAGAGCAGTACTTC. It encodes CSVESSGSAEQYF.

This clone was counted only a few times. This rearrangement joins TRBV11-2 to TRBJ2-5, with TRBD1 identical over 8 bases. The CDR3 sequence is 16 residues long. Germline V gene lookup returns CDR1 SGHAT and CDR2 FQNNGV. J lost 5 bases, V lost 5 bases, and 13 bases had no gene match. The CDR3 sequence is CASSPGQGSRVETQYF. As DNA, the CDR3 is TGTGCCAGCAGCCCAGGACAGGGTAGTAGAGTTGAGACCCAGTACTTC.

J is TRBJ2-7 and V is TRBV30; weak D call: TRBD1 (5 bases). The V end lost 5 bases, the J end lost 3 bases, and 11 bases lay between the germline ends. Germline V gene lookup returns CDR1 GTSNPN and CDR2 SVGIG (reference sequence). There are 12 residues in the CDR3. The CDR3 DNA reads as TGTGCCTGGCTCGCGACAGACTACGAGCAGTACTTC. Translated, it gives CAWLATDYEQYF.

This clone was seen only a few times. The gene calls are TRBV4-1 and TRBJ1-5, with TRBD1 matching 8 bases. Germline CDR1 is MGHRA and CDR2 is YSYEKL. The V segment lost 4 bases and the J segment 6 bases; nucleotides outside the gene matches: 8. The CDR3 is made up of 15 amino acids. The CDR3 protein is CASSLNTGGRQPQHF. Written as DNA, the CDR3 is TGCGCCAGCAGCCTTAATACAGGGGGTCGTCAGCCCCAGCATTTT.

Concerning this clone itself: The identical CDR3 is also encoded by other nucleotide sequences in the sample. CDR3 sequence: CASSQGTGTYEQYF. CDR3 coding DNA: TGTGCCAGCAGCCAAGGGACGGGAACCTACGAGCAGTACTTC. The chain combines TRBV4-2 with TRBJ2-7, with a tentative D call TRBD2 (5 bases). The length of the CDR3 is 14 residues. Trimming pared 1 base from V and 2 bases from J, leaving 9 bases between. Germline V CDR1 and CDR2: LGHNA, YNFKEQ.

The CDR3 sequence is CASSLSTVSSYGYTF. CDR3 nucleotides: TGTGCCAGCAGTTTATCCACAGTCTCGTCCTATGGCTACACCTTC. The V call is TRBV27, the J call TRBJ1-2; the D is unclear. The CDR3 loop spans 15 amino acids. Trimming left V 0 bases short and J 4 bases short, with 12 bases between. From germline, CDR1 is MNHEY and CDR2 SMNVEV (reference sequence).

This clone was seen a few times. The genes are TRBV29-1 and TRBJ2-5; 8 bases align to TRBD2. TRBJ2-7 matches the DNA end more closely, so the J call is doubtful. Germline values: CDR1 SQVTM, CDR2 ANQGSEA. This CDR3 has 13 residues. CDR3 sequence reads: CSISGGGLHEQYF. The CDR3 DNA is TGCAGCATTTCGGGGGGGGGCCTCCACGAGCAGTACTTC.

The chain recombines TRBV5-4 with TRBJ2-5, with TRBD2 identical over 7 bases. The DNA end is a closer match to TRBJ2-7, so the J assignment may be wrong. The CDR3 has 18 amino acids. CDR1 and CDR2 (germline): SGHNT, YYREEE (reference sequence). The CDR3: CASSRIAGGSGFSYEQYF. The CDR3 DNA sequence: TGTGCCAGCAGCAGGATTGCTGGCGGTAGCGGGTTCTCCTACGAGCAGTACTTC.

CDR3 coding DNA: TGTGCCAGCTCACCTGGGACCGCCGGCGCGGGGGAGACCCAGTACTTC. It codes for CASSPGTAGAGETQYF. The rearrangement links TRBV18 to TRBJ2-5; a weak D match, TRBD2 (6 bases). With 3 bases removed from V and 5 bases from J, the gap between germline ends came to 19 bases. Germline V gives CDR1 KGHSH, CDR2 LQKENI. CDR3 length: 16 amino acids. Based on the CDR3 plus reference TRBV18 and TRBJ2-5, the full variable domain is NAGVMQNPRHLVRRRGQEARLRCSPMKGHSHVYWYRQLPEEGLKFMVYLQKENIIDESGMPKERFSAEFPKEGPSILRIQQVVRGDSAAYFCASSPGTAGAGETQYFGPGTRLLVL.

This chain uses TRBV11-1 with TRBJ2-3; TRBD2 agrees at 7 bases. Per germline, CDR1 SGHAT and CDR2 FQDESV (reference sequence). The CDR3 covers 13 residues. V shed 7 bases, J shed 6 bases, and the junction held 7 bases outside the gene matches. CDR3 region: CASTRLAGDTQYF. The CDR3 region has the DNA TGTGCCAGCACGAGACTAGCAGGGGATACGCAGTATTTT.

This chain links TRBV19 with TRBJ2-5; 8 bases align to TRBD2. This CDR3 is 14 amino acids long. Germline CDR1 LNHDA, CDR2 SQIVND (reference sequence). The ends lost 6 bases at V and 5 bases at J; junction bases unmatched: 8. The CDR3 sequence: CASSSGGAGETQYF. CDR3 bases: TGTGCCAGTAGCTCCGGGGGGGCGGGCGAGACCCAGTACTTC.

CDR3 loop: CASSLDSRNTEAFF. The CDR3 region has the DNA TGTGCCAGCAGCTTGGACAGTAGGAACACTGAAGCTTTCTTT. The rearrangement uses TRBV5-4 and TRBJ1-1; D uncertain. The CDR3 sequence is 14 residues long. The germline V gene encodes CDR1 SGHNT and CDR2 YYREEE (reference sequence). Trimming pared 0 bases from V and 1 base from J, leaving 7 bases between.

This chain links TRBV30 with TRBJ1-1; D may be TRBD1 (5 bases). Trimming cost V 5 bases and J 0 bases, with 10 bases left between them. There are 13 residues in the CDR3. The germline V gene has CDR1 GTSNPN and CDR2 SVGIG (reference sequence). CDR3 sequence reads: CAWARGLNTEAFF. The CDR3 DNA is TGTGCCTGGGCACGGGGGTTGAACACTGAAGCTTTCTTT. The complete variable domain, with remaining parts taken from reference TRBV30 and TRBJ1-1, reads SQTIHQWPATLVQPVGSPLSLECTVEGTSNPNLYWYRQAAGRGLQLLFYSVGIGQISSEVPQNLSASRPQDRQFILSSKKLLLSDSGFYLCAWARGLNTEAFFGQGTRLTVV.